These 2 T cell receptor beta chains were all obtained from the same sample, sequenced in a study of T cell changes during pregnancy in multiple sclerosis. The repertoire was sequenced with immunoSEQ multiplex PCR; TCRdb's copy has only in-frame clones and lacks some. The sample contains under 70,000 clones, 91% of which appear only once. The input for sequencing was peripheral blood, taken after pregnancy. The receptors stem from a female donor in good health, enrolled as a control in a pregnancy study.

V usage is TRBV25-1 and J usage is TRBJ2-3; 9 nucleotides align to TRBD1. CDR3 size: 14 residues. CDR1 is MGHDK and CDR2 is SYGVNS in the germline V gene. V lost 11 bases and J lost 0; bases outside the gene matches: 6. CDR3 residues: CAVAGTGSTDTQYF. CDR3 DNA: TGTGCCGTTGCCGGGACAGGGAGCACAGATACGCAGTATTTT.

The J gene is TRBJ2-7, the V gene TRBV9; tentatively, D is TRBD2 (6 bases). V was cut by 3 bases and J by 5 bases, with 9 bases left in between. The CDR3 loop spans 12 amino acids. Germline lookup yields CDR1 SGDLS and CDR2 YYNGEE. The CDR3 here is CASSAGLHEQYF. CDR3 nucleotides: TGTGCCAGCAGCGCGGGACTCCACGAGCAGTACTTC.